This T cell receptor beta chain was captured by sequencing in a study of blood T cell repertoires in COVID-19. Study-level background: Sample material is recorded as cDNA or gDNA derived from T cells, B-cell-depleted T cells, or PBMCs.

Produced via immunoSEQ multiplex PCR; TCRdb's table is partial and in-frame only. Altogether about 110,000 clones are present, approximately 84% being singletons, with the ten largest covering more than 13%. The V gene's germline CDR1 is SGHNT and CDR2 YYREEE (reference sequence). This CDR3 has 14 residues. V lost 2 bases to trimming and J lost 5 bases, with 13 bases between them. The chain joins TRBV5-4 to TRBJ1-2; tentative D call: TRBD1 (5 bases). The sequence was collected from a woman aged 55 to 70 with acute or convalescent COVID-19. The sequenced material came from peripheral blood. CDR3 in DNA: TGTGCCAGCAGCTTTGCGGGACGTCGGTATGGCTACACCTTC. This encodes CASSFAGRRYGYTF.